What follows describes a single T cell receptor (beta chain). The target antigen is unknown. Assay used: immunoSEQ multiplex PCR; TCRdb lists only in-frame clones, some missing. The sample lists roughly 70,000 clones, 87% occurring once. These data are taken from a study of radiotherapy plus CTLA-4 blockade in lung cancer. Study-level points and caveats: An expansion of tumor-derived TCR clones occurred in blood after radiotherapy plus ipilimumab. Early blood T cell clone dynamics, with interferon-beta, were reported to best predict response.

In chemo-refractory metastatic non-small-cell lung cancer, patients got ipilimumab CTLA-4 blockade together with focal radiation. The CDR3 is 16 residues long. V was shortened by 1 base and J by 4 bases, with 16 bases between the two germline ends. In germline, CDR1 is SGHTA, CDR2 FQGNSA. The chain has TRBV7-2 and TRBJ1-1; D ambiguous. Here the sequenced sample was peripheral blood, taken from a patient treated with radiotherapy plus ipilimumab. This clonotype was sampled from a human donor with non-small cell lung cancer that progressed on radiotherapy plus ipilimumab. The CDR3: CASSLGGLDGSTEAFF. In DNA, the CDR3 is TGTGCCAGCAGCTTAGGTGGCCTCGATGGGTCCACTGAAGCTTTCTTT.